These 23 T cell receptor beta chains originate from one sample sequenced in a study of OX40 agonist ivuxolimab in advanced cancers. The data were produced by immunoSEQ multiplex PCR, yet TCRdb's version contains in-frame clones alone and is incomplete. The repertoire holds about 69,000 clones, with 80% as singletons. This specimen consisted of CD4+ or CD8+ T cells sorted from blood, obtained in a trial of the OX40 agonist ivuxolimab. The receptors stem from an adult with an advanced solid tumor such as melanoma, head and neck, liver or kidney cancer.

In nucleotides, the CDR3 is TGTGCCAGCAGCTTAGAAAAATCCCATGGCTACACCTTC. Translation: CASSLEKSHGYTF. V gene TRBV7-9 combines with J gene TRBJ1-2, with D uncertain. Germline-derived CDR1 and CDR2 are SEHNR and FQNEAQ (reference sequence). The CDR3 contains 13 residues. Trimming took 1 base from V and 6 from J, leaving 9 bases between them. The complete variable domain, with remaining parts taken from reference TRBV7-9 and TRBJ1-2, reads DTGVSQNPRHKITKRGQNVTFRCDPISEHNRLYWYRQTLGQGPEFLTYFQNEAQLEKSRLLSDRFSAERPKGSFSTLEIQRTEQGDSAMYLCASSLEKSHGYTFGSGTRLTVV.

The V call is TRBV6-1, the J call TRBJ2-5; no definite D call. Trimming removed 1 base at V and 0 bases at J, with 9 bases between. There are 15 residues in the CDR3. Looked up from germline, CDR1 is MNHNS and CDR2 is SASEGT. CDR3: CASSEVTEYQETQYF. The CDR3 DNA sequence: TGTGCCAGCAGTGAAGTTACAGAGTACCAAGAGACCCAGTACTTC.

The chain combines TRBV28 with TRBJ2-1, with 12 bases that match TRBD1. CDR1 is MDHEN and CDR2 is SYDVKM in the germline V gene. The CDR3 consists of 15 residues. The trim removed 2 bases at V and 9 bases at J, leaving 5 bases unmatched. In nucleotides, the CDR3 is TGTGCCAGCAGTTTAAGGGGGACAGGGGGCGGTGAGCAGTTCTTC. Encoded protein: CASSLRGTGGGEQFF.

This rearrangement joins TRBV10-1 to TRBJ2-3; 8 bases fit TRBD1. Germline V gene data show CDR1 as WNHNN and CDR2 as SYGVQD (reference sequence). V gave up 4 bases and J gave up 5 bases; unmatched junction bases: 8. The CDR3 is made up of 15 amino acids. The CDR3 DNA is TGCGCCAGCAGTGTGGATCAGGGGGCAGGAGATACGCAGTATTTT. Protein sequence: CASSVDQGAGDTQYF.

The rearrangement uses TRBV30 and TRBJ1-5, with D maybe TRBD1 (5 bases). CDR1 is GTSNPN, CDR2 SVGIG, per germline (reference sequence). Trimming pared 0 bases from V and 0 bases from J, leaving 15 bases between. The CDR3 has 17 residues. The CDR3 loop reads CAWSVKKGLYSNQPQHF. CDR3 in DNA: TGTGCCTGGAGTGTAAAGAAGGGGCTGTATAGCAATCAGCCCCAGCATTTT.

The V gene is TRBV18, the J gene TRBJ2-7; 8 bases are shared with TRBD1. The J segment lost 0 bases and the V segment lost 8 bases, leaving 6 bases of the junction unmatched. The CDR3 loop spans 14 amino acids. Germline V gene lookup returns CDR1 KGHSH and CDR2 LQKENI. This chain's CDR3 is CASQPDRGSYEQYF. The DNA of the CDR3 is TGTGCCAGCCAACCTGACAGGGGCTCCTACGAGCAGTACTTC.

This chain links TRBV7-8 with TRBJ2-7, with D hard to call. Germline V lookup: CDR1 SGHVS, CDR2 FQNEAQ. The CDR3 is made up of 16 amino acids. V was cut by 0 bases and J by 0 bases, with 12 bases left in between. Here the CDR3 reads CASSLARLESSYEQYF. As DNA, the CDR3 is TGTGCCAGCAGCTTAGCGCGTCTCGAGAGCTCCTACGAGCAGTACTTC.

CDR3 region: CASSARQGVRDNQPQHF. The CDR3 region has the DNA TGTGCCAGCAGCGCCCGACAGGGTGTGAGGGACAATCAGCCCCAGCATTTT. V gene TRBV11-2 combines with J gene TRBJ1-5, with 7 bases identical to TRBD1. Germline assignment: CDR1 SGHAT and CDR2 FQNNGV. After removal of 5 bases from V and 3 bases from J, the junction contained 13 bases not matched to a gene. The CDR3 has 17 amino acids.

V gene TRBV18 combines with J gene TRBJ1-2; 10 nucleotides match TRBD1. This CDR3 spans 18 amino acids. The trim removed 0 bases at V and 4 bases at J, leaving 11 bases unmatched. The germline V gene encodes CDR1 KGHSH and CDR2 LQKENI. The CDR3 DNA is TGTGCCAGCTCACCACCCGGGACAGGGGAGAAAGGGCGCTATGGCTACACCTTC. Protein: CASSPPGTGEKGRYGYTF. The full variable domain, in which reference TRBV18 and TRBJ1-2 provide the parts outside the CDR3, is NAGVMQNPRHLVRRRGQEARLRCSPMKGHSHVYWYRQLPEEGLKFMVYLQKENIIDESGMPKERFSAEFPKEGPSILRIQQVVRGDSAAYFCASSPPGTGEKGRYGYTFGSGTRLTVV.

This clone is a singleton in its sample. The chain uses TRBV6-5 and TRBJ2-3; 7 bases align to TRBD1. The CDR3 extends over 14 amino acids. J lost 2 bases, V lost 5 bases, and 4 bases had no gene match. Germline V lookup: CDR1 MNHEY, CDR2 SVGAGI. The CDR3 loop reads CASSRQGPTDTQYF. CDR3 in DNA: TGTGCCAGCAGTAGACAGGGCCCCACAGATACGCAGTATTTT.

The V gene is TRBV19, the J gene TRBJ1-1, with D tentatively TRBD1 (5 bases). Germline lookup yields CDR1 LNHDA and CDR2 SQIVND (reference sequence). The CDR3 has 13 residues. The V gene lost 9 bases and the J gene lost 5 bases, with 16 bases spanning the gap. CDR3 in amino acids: CASQDTPGTEAFF. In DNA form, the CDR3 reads TGTGCCAGCCAGGACACCCCGGGGACTGAAGCTTTCTTT.

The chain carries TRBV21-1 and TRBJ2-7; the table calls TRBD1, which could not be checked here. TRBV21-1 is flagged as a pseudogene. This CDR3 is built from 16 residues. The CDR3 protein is CASSKGKDNYPYEQYF. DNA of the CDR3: TGTGCCAGCAGCAAAGGCAAGGACAACTATCCCTACGAGCAGTACTTC.

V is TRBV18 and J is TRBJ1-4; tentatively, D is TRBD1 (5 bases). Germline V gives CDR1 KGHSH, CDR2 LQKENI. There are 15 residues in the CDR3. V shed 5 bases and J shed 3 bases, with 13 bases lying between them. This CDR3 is CASSSSQGANEKLFF. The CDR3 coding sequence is TGTGCCAGCTCATCTTCACAAGGGGCTAATGAAAAACTGTTTTTT.

In nucleotides, the CDR3 is TGTGCCAGCAGCTTAGAAGACAGGGTATTACAGACCCAGTACTTC. It yields the protein CASSLEDRVLQTQYF. The genes are TRBV11-2 and TRBJ2-5; 7 bases agree with TRBD1. The CDR3 covers 15 residues. V was clipped by 0 bases and J by 6 bases; unmatched bases: 7. In germline, CDR1 is SGHAT, CDR2 FQNNGV.

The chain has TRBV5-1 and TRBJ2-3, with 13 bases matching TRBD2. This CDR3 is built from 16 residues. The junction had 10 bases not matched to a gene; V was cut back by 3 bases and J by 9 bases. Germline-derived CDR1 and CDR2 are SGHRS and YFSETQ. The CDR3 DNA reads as TGCGCCAGCAGCTCATCTCCCGGGACTAGCGGGGCCACGCAGTATTTT. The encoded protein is CASSSSPGTSGATQYF.

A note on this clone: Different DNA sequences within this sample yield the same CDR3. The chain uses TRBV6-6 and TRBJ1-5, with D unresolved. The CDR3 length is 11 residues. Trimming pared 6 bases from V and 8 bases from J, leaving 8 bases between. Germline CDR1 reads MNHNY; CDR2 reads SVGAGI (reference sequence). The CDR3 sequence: CASSHGEPQHF. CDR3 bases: TGTGCCAGCAGCCACGGGGAGCCCCAGCATTTT.

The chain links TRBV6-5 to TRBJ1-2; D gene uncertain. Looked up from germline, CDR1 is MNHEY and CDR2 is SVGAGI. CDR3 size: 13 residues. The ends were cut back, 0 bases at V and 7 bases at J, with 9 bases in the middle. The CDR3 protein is CASSYSGVSGYTF. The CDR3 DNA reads TGTGCCAGCAGTTACTCTGGGGTTAGTGGCTACACCTTC.

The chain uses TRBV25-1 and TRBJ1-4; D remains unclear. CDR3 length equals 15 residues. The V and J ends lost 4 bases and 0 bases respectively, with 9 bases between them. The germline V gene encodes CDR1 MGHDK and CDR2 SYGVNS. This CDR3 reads CASSVRLATNEKLFF. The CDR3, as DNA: TGTGCCAGCAGTGTCCGGTTAGCAACTAATGAAAAACTGTTTTTT.

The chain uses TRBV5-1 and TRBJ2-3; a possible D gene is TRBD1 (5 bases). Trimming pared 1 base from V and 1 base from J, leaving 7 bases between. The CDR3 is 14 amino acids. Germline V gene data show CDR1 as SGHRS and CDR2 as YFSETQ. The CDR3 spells CASSLLQGTDTQYF. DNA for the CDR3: TGCGCCAGCAGCTTGTTACAGGGCACAGATACGCAGTATTTT. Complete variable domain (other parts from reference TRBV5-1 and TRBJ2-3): KAGVTQTPRYLIKTRGQQVTLSCSPISGHRSVSWYQQTPGQGLQFLFEYFSETQRNKGNFPGRFSGRQFSNSRSEMNVSTLELGDSALYLCASSLLQGTDTQYFGPGTRLTVL.

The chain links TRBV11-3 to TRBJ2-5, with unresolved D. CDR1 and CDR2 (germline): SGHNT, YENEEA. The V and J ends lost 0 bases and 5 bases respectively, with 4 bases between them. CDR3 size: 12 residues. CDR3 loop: CASSLDGETQYF. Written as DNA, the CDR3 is TGTGCCAGCAGCTTAGATGGGGAGACCCAGTACTTC.

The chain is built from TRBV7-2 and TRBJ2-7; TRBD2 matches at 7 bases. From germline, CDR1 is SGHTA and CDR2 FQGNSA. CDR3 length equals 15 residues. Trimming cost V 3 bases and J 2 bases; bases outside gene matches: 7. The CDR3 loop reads CASSLGLAEAYEQYF. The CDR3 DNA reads TGTGCCAGCAGCTTGGGTCTAGCGGAGGCCTACGAGCAGTACTTC. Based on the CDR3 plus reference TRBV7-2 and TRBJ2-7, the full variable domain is GAGVSQSPSNKVTEKGKDVELRCDPISGHTALYWYRQSLGQGLEFLIYFQGNSAPDKSGLPSDRFSAERTGGSVSTLTIQRTQQEDSAVYLCASSLGLAEAYEQYFGPGTRLTVT.

CDR3 region: CASSLVGAEKLFF. In nucleotides, the CDR3 is TGCGCCAGCAGCTTGGTTGGCGCCGAAAAACTGTTTTTT. The chain couples TRBV5-1 to TRBJ1-4, with D unresolved. V was cut by 0 bases and J by 8 bases, with 8 bases left in between. This CDR3 is 13 amino acids long. Per the germline V gene, CDR1 is SGHRS and CDR2 is YFSETQ.

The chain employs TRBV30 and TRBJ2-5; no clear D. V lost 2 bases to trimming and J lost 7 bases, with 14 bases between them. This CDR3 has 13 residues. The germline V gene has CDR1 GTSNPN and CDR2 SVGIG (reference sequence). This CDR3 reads CAWSTNAERTQYF. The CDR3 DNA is TGTGCCTGGAGTACCAACGCCGAGAGGACCCAGTACTTC.